This T cell receptor (beta chain) was obtained from a study of T-cell memory formation after mild COVID-19. The CDR3 spans 16 residues. Germline V gene data show CDR1 as SNHLY and CDR2 as FYNNEI. With 6 bases removed from V and 2 bases from J, the gap between germline ends came to 20 bases. TCRdb used MiXCR to reprocess the 5' RACE reads, holding one entry per CDR3 protein. The table shows 400,000 to 550,000 distinct CDR3 sequences, with 20% to 30% occurring only once. Sequenced input: PBMCs or a T cell subset sorted from them (not recorded which). The origin of this receptor is an adult woman who had mild COVID-19 (a few samples of this study predate the infection). Cell type and time point are not known. The chain links TRBV2 to TRBJ2-7, with a possible D match to TRBD1 (6 bases). The CDR3, as DNA: TGTGCCAGCAGCCCCCGGGACACCCCCGCGGCCTACGAGCAGTACTTC. Its translation is CASSPRDTPAAYEQYF.